These 12 T cell receptor beta chains came from one sample sequenced in a study of patients and donors after allogeneic stem cell transplantation. One entry per CDR3 protein, called by TCRdb with MiXCR from the RT-PCR reads. The data contain 800,000 to 1,000,000 distinct CDR3 sequences, roughly 18% of them singletons. The sample consisted of blood, either unsorted or a sorted T cell fraction (not recorded which). These receptors were collected from a human donor who was either an allogeneic HSCT recipient or a stem cell or donor lymphocyte infusion donor (not recorded which). It is not recorded whose cells these are; they may come from a transplant donor.

In this sample, this clonotype turned up once. This rearrangement joins TRBV6-1 to TRBJ2-5; D may be TRBD2 (6 bases). Deletions cut 7 bases from V and 7 bases from J, with 13 bases between. CDR3 size: 12 residues. Germline CDR1 reads MNHNS; CDR2 reads SASEGT. CDR3 sequence reads: CASNLARVTQYF. The DNA for the CDR3 is TGTGCCAGCAATCTAGCGCGGGTGACCCAGTACTTC.

This clonotype came up many times. The chain combines TRBV20-1 with TRBJ2-1, with TRBD2 matching 8 bases. Trimming removed 6 bases from V and 5 bases from J; junction bases left unmatched: 18. Germline V gives CDR1 DFQATT, CDR2 SNEGSKA (reference sequence). CDR3 length equals 17 residues. This CDR3 is CSANGGADTTPDNEQFF. In nucleotides, the CDR3 is TGCAGTGCCAACGGGGGGGCAGACACCACACCGGACAATGAGCAGTTCTTC.

The V and J genes are TRBV10-3 and TRBJ2-1; D not resolved. Trimming left V 6 bases short and J 0 bases short, with 21 bases between. The CDR3 spans 18 residues. Per the germline V gene, CDR1 is ENHRY and CDR2 is SYGVKD. CDR3 nucleotides: TGTGCCATCAGGAATTCTCTTTACAGATTCCGCTCCTACAATGAGCAGTTCTTC. Translating gives CAIRNSLYRFRSYNEQFF.

This rearrangement joins TRBV5-1 to TRBJ2-1; D possibly uses TRBD1 or TRBD2 (6 bases each). This CDR3 region has 16 residues. Germline V gene sequence: CDR1 SGHRS, CDR2 YFSETQ. Trimming removed 4 bases at V and 6 bases at J, with 20 bases between. The CDR3, as DNA: TGCGCCAGCAGCAGTTACAGGGACTTGGGCAGCAATGAGCAGTTCTTC. It codes for CASSSYRDLGSNEQFF.

The V call is TRBV30, the J call TRBJ1-5; D is possibly TRBD1 (6 bases). V dropped 0 bases and J dropped 9 bases, with 12 bases sitting between them. Per germline, CDR1 GTSNPN and CDR2 SVGIG (reference sequence). The CDR3 totals 13 residues. This CDR3 reads CAWSVEGGRPQHF. The DNA for the CDR3 is TGTGCCTGGAGTGTTGAGGGGGGGAGGCCCCAGCATTTT.

The chain couples TRBV18 to TRBJ2-1, with 7 bases matching TRBD1. This CDR3 spans 15 amino acids. Germline loops: CDR1 KGHSH, CDR2 LQKENI. J lost 6 bases, V lost 0 bases, and 5 bases had no gene match. DNA for the CDR3: TGTGCCAGCTCACCACCGGTGACAGGGTTCAATGAGCAGTTCTTC. Protein product: CASSPPVTGFNEQFF.

The chain uses TRBV4-2 and TRBJ2-7, with TRBD2 matching over 10 bases. Looked up from germline, CDR1 is LGHNA and CDR2 is YNFKEQ. The CDR3 runs to 14 residues. The V gene end was trimmed by 5 bases and the J gene end by 2 bases; junction bases not matched to a gene: 3. CDR3 loop: CASSNLAGAYEQYF. The CDR3 nucleotides are TGTGCCAGCAGCAACCTAGCGGGGGCCTACGAGCAGTACTTC.

Only a few counts were recorded for this clonotype. The V call is TRBV12-3 or TRBV12-4, the J call TRBJ2-7; either TRBD1 or TRBD2 may supply D (5 bases each). V lost 6 bases to trimming and J lost 6 bases, with 18 bases between them. This CDR3 has 14 amino acids. The DNA of the CDR3 is TGTGCCAGCAGCCGCCTCCGGGGCACGGGCGAGCAGTACTTC. This codes for CASSRLRGTGEQYF.

The chain joins TRBV7-3 to TRBJ2-2, with TRBD2 matching over 9 bases. Per the germline V gene, CDR1 is SGHTA and CDR2 is FQGTGA. The CDR3 sequence is 16 residues long. V dropped 4 bases and J dropped 5; count of bases not matched to a gene: 8. Here the CDR3 DNA reads TGTGCCAGCAGCTCGGGACTAGCCTCGGGGACCGGGGAGCTGTTTTTT. It specifies CASSSGLASGTGELFF.

This clonotype was seen more than once but under ten times. The V and J genes are TRBV6-2 or TRBV6-3 and TRBJ1-4; 10 bases agree with TRBD1. The germline V gene has CDR1 MNHEY and CDR2 SVGEGT. The trim removed 4 bases at V and 11 bases at J, leaving 10 bases unmatched. The CDR3 has 15 amino acids. This CDR3 reads CASSSTGTGVLKLFF. The DNA for the CDR3 is TGTGCCAGCAGTTCTACCGGGACAGGGGTGTTGAAACTGTTTTTT.

V gene TRBV3-1 combines with J gene TRBJ1-1; unclear D gene. Germline-derived CDR1 and CDR2 are LGHDT and YNNKEL (reference sequence). The V and J ends lost 4 bases and 0 bases respectively, with 9 bases between them. The CDR3 is 14 amino acids. The CDR3 nucleotides are TGTGCCAGCAGCCCGAGCAGGATGAACACTGAAGCTTTCTTT. It translates to CASSPSRMNTEAFF.

The J gene is TRBJ1-2, the V gene TRBV6-1; D remains ambiguous. The CDR3 length is 13 residues. The V and J ends lost 10 bases and 4 bases respectively, with 16 bases between them. Germline V gives CDR1 MNHNS, CDR2 SASEGT. The CDR3 DNA reads as TGTGCCACCTGGACGGGTGGTGGCTATGGCTACACCTTC. Its protein is CATWTGGGYGYTF.